The entry below gives a single T cell receptor beta chain sequence along with its context. Its antigen remains unknown. Profiled with immunoSEQ multiplex PCR; TCRdb holds only in-frame clones, not every one. The sample gives some 31,000 clones, 75% to 80% of which show up once; about 4% is in the top ten. The data originate from a study of T cell responses to AZD1222 COVID-19 vaccine. Study results and limitations: Every sample of the repertoires postdated the peak T cell response. Clonal diversity may have been underestimated in mostly white British donors.

The CDR3 contains 15 residues. CDR1 and CDR2 (germline): SGDLS, YYNGEE. The germline V and J ends were trimmed by 2 bases and 6 bases, with 15 bases remaining between them. The sequenced sample was peripheral blood, obtained 28 days after the second AZD1222 dose. The rearrangement links TRBV9 to TRBJ2-1, with D unresolved. The TCR sequence derives from an adult who received the AZD1222 COVID-19 vaccine. The CDR3 is CASSVLPYPANEQFF. The CDR3 region has the DNA TGTGCCAGCAGCGTTCTTCCCTATCCGGCCAATGAGCAGTTCTTC.